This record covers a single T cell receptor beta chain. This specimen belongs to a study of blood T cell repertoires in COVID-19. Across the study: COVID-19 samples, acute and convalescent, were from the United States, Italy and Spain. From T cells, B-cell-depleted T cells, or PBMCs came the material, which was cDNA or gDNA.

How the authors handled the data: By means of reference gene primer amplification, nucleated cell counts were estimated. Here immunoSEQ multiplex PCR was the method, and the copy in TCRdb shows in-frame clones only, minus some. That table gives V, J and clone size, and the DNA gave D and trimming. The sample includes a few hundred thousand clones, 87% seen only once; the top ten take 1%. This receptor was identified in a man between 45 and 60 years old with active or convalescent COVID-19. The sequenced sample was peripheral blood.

The CDR3 region is CASSYGGGKAYCEQYF. DNA for the CDR3: TGTGCCAGCAGTTACGGTGGGGGGAAGGCTTACTGCGAGCAGTACTTC. The rearrangement uses TRBV6-5 and TRBJ2-7, with TRBD2 as a possible D gene (6 bases). Trimming took off 2 bases at V and 6 bases at J, with 20 bases between the two ends. CDR1 MNHEY and CDR2 SVGAGI come from the germline V gene. CDR3 length: 16 amino acids.